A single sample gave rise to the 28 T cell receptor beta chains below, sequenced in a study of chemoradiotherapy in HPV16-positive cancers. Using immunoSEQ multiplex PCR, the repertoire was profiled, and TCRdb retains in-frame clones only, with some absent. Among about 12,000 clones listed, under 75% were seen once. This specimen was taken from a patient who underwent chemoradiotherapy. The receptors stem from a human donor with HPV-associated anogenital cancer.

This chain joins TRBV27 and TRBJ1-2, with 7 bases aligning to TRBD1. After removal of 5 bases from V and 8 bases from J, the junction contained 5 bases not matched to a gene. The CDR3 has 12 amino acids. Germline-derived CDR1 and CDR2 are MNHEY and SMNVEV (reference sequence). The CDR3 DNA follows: TGTGCCAGCAGTCCTGACAGGGTAGGCTACACCTTC. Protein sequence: CASSPDRVGYTF.

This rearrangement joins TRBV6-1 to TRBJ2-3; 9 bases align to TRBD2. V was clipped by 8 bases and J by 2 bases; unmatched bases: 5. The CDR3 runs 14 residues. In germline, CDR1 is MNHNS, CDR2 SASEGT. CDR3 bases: TGTGCCAGCCGGGCTAGCGGGGACACAGATACGCAGTATTTT. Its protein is CASRASGDTDTQYF.

CDR3 sequence: CASSYRAWGNTDTQYF. CDR3 in DNA: TGTGCCAGCAGCTATAGAGCCTGGGGTAACACAGATACGCAGTATTTT. This chain links TRBV14 with TRBJ2-3, with D hard to call. Germline V gives CDR1 SGHDN, CDR2 FVKESK. V lost 5 bases and J 2 bases, leaving 17 bases between the germline ends. The CDR3 is made up of 16 amino acids.

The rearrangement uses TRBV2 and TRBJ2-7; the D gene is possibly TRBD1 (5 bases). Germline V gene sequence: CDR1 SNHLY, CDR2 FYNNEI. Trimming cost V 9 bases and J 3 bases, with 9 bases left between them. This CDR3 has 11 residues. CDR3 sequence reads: CASTGVYEQYF. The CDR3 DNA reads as TGTGCCAGTACAGGAGTCTACGAGCAGTACTTC.

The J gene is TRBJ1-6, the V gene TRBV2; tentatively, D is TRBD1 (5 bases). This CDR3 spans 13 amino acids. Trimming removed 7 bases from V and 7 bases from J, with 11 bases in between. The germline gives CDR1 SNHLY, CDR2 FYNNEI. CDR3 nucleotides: TGTGCCAGCACCGGGACCGGGAATTCACCCCTCCACTTT. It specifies CASTGTGNSPLHF.

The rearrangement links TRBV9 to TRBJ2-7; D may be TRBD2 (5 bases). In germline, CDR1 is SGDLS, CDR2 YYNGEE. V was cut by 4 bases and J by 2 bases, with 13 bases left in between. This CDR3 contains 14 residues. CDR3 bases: TGTGCCAGCAGCCCCTACTTCGGGGCCTACGAGCAGTACTTC. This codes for CASSPYFGAYEQYF.

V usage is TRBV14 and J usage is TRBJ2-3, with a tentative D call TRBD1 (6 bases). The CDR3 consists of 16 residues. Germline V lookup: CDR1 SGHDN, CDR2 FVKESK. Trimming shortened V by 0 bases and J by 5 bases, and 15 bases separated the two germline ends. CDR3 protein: CASSQDLRTGQDTQYF. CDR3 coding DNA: TGTGCCAGCAGCCAAGACCTGCGCACAGGGCAAGATACGCAGTATTTT.

CDR3 region: CSVERDRGRGYTF. CDR3 coding DNA: TGCAGCGTTGAAAGGGACAGGGGGCGAGGCTACACCTTC. J is TRBJ1-2 and V is TRBV29-1; 12 positions agree with TRBD1. The CDR3 is 13 amino acids. Germline CDR1 is SQVTM and CDR2 is ANQGSEA. The trim removed 2 bases at V and 8 bases at J, leaving 3 bases unmatched.

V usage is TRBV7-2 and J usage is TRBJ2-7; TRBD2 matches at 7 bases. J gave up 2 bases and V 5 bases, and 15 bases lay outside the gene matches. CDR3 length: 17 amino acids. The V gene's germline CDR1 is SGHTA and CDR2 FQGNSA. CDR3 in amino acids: CASSPSGTSHLPYEQYF. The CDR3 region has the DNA TGTGCCAGCAGCCCTAGCGGCACTTCACACCTACCCTACGAGCAGTACTTC.

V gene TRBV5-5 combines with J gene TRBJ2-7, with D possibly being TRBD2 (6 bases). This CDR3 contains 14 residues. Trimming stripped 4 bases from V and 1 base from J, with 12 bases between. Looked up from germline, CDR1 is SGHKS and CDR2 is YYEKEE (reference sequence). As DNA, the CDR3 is TGTGCCAGCAGCCCGGAGGGAACGTCCTACGAGCAGTACTTC. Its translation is CASSPEGTSYEQYF.

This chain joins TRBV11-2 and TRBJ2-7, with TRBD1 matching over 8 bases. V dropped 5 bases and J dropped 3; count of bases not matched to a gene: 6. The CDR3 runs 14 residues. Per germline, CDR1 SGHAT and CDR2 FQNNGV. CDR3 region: CASSGGQDRYEQYF. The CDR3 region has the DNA TGTGCCAGCAGCGGGGGACAGGACCGCTACGAGCAGTACTTC.

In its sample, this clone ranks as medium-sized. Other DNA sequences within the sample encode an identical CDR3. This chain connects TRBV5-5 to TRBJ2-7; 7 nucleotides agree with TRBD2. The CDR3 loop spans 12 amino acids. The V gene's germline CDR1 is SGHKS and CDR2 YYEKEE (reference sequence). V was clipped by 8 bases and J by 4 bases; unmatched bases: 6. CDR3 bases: TGTGCCAGTAGTTCAGCGGGGTACGAGCAGTACTTC. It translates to CASSSAGYEQYF.

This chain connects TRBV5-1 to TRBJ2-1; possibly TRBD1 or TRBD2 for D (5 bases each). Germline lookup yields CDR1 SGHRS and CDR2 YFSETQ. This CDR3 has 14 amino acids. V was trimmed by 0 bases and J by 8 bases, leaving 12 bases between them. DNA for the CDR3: TGCGCCAGCAGCTTGGTTATGGGGCGGGATGAGCAGTTCTTC. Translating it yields CASSLVMGRDEQFF.

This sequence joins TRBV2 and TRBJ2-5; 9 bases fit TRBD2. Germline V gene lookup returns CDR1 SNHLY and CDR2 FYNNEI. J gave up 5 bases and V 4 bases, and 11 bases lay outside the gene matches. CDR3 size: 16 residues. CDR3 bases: TGTGCCAGCAGTGGGGCTAGCGGGACCCCCGGGGAGACCCAGTACTTC. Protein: CASSGASGTPGETQYF.

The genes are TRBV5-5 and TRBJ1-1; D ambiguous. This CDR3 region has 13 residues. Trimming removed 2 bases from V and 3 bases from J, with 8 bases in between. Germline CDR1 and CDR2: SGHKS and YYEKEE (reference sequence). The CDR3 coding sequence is TGTGCCAGCAGCTTAAAGGGTGACACTGAAGCTTTCTTT. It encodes CASSLKGDTEAFF. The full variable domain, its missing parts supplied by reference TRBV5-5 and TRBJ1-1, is DAGVTQSPTHLIKTRGQQVTLRCSPISGHKSVSWYQQVLGQGPQFIFQYYEKEERGRGNFPDRFSARQFPNYSSELNVNALLLGDSALYLCASSLKGDTEAFFGQGTRLTVV.

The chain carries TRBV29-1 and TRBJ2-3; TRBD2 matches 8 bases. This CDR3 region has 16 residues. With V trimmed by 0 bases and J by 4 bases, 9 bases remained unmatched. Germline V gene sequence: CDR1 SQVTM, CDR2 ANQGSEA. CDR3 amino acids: CSVEDLPGGPADTQYF. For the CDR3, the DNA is TGCAGCGTTGAAGATCTTCCGGGAGGGCCAGCAGATACGCAGTATTTT.

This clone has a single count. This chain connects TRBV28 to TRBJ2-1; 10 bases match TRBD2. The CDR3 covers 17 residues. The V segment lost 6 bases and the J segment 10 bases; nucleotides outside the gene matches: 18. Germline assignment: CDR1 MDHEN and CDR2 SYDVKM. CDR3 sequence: CASRSDSELAGRNEQFF. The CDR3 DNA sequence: TGTGCCAGCAGATCGGATTCCGAACTAGCGGGGAGGAACGAGCAGTTCTTC.

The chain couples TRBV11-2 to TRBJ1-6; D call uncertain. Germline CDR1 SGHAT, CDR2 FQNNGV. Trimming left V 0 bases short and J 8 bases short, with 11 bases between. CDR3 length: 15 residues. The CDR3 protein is CASSLDTQLHSPLHF. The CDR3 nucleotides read TGTGCCAGCAGCTTAGATACTCAATTACATTCACCCCTCCACTTT.

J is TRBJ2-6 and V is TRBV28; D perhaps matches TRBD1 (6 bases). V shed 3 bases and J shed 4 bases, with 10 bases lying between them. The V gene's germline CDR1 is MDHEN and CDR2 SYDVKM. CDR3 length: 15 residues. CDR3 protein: CASSFAGAGANVLTF. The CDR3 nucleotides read TGTGCCAGCAGTTTTGCAGGGGCCGGGGCCAACGTCCTGACTTTC. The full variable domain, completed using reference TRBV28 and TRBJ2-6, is DVKVTQSSRYLVKRTGEKVFLECVQDMDHENMFWYRQDPGLGLRLIYFSYDVKMKEKGDIPEGYSVSREKKERFSLILESASTNQTSMYLCASSFAGAGANVLTFGAGSRLTVL.

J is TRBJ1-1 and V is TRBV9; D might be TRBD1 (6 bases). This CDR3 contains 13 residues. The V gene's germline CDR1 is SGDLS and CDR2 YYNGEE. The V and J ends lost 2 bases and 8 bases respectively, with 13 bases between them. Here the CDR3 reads CASSVIQGIEAFF. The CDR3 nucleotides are TGTGCCAGCAGCGTCATTCAGGGGATCGAAGCTTTCTTT.

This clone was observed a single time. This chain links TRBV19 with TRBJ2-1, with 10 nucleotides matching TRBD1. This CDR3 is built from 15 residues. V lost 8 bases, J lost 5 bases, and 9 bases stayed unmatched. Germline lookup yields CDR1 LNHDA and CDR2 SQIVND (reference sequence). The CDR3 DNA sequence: TGTGCCAGTTCCTTGACAGGGGGCGCGAACAATGAGCAGTTCTTC. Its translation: CASSLTGGANNEQFF. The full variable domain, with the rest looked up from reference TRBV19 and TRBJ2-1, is DGGITQSPKYLFRKEGQNVTLSCEQNLNHDAMYWYRQDPGQGLRLIYYSQIVNDFQKGDIAEGYSVSREKKESFPLTVTSAQKNPTAFYLCASSLTGGANNEQFFGPGTRLTVL.

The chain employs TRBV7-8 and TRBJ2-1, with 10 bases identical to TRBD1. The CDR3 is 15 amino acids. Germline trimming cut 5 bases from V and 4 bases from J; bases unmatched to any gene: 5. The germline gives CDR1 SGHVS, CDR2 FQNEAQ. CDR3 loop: CASSLRTGGYNEQFF. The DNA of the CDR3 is TGTGCCAGCAGCCTAAGGACAGGGGGGTACAATGAGCAGTTCTTC.

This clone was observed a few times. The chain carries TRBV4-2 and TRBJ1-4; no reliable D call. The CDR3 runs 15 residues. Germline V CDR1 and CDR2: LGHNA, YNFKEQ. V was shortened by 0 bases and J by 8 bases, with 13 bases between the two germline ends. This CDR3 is CASSQDPGLREKLFF. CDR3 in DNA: TGTGCCAGCAGCCAAGATCCAGGACTGAGGGAAAAACTGTTTTTT.

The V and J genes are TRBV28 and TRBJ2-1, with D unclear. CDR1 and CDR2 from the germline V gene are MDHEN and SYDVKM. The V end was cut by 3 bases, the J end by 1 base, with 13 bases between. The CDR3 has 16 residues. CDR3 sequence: CASSFRRGLSYNEQFF. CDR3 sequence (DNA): TGTGCCAGCAGTTTCCGCAGAGGTCTATCCTACAATGAGCAGTTCTTC. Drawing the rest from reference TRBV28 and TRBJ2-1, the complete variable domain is DVKVTQSSRYLVKRTGEKVFLECVQDMDHENMFWYRQDPGLGLRLIYFSYDVKMKEKGDIPEGYSVSREKKERFSLILESASTNQTSMYLCASSFRRGLSYNEQFFGPGTRLTVL.

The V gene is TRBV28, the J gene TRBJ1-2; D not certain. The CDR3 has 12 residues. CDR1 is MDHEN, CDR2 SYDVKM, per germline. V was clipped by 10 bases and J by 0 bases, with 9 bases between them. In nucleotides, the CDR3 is TGTGCCACCTCCGGGCCTAACTATGGCTACACCTTC. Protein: CATSGPNYGYTF.

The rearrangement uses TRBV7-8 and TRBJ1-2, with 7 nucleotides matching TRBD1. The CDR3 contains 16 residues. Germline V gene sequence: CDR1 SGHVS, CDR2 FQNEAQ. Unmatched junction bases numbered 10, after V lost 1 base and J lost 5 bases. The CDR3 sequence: CASSLGMAGQRYGYTF. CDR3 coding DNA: TGTGCCAGCAGCTTAGGGATGGCGGGACAGAGATATGGCTACACCTTC.

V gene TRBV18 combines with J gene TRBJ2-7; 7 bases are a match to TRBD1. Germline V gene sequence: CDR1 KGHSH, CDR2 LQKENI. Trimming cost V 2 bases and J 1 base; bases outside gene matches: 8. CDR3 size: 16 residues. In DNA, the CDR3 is TGTGCCAGCTCACCAGGGACAGCTAAAAGGTCCTACGAGCAGTACTTC. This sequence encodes CASSPGTAKRSYEQYF.

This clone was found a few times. The CDR3 here is CASSYSALNTEAFF. The CDR3 DNA reads as TGTGCCAGCAGTTACTCGGCATTGAACACTGAAGCTTTCTTT. This chain uses TRBV6-5 with TRBJ1-1; D remains ambiguous. From germline, CDR1 is MNHEY and CDR2 SVGAGI. The CDR3 length is 14 residues. V lost 0 bases to trimming and J lost 0 bases, with 5 bases between them.